These 30 T cell receptor beta chains originate from one sample sequenced in a study of blood T cells in healthy people across ages. Primed by a sample-barcoded 5' primer and a J-beta primer mix, a second PCR proceeded for about 6 to 11 cycles. MiXCR, run by TCRdb on the 5' RACE reads, gives a single entry per CDR3 protein. Counted here are over 1,200,000 distinct CDR3 sequences, roughly 64% occurring once; the ten biggest clones make up roughly 7%. Sequenced: blood. These receptors originate from a man younger than 35 in good health.

The chain joins TRBV5-1 to TRBJ1-2, with D possibly matching TRBD1 (6 bases). Germline V gene lookup returns CDR1 SGHRS and CDR2 YFSETQ. V was shortened by 1 base and J by 4 bases, with 14 bases between the two germline ends. The CDR3 length is 15 residues. The CDR3 DNA is TGCGCCAGCAGCTTGATTTCGGAACAGGGCTATGGCTACACCTTC. Translation: CASSLISEQGYGYTF.

The V gene is TRBV5-1, the J gene TRBJ2-5; possible D gene TRBD1, 6 bases. V was clipped by 2 bases and J by 7 bases, with 18 bases between them. The V gene's germline CDR1 is SGHRS and CDR2 YFSETQ. The CDR3 is made up of 15 amino acids. The CDR3 DNA reads TGCGCCAGCAGCTTTAGTGGGACAACCCTCGGGACCCAGTACTTC. Amino acid sequence: CASSFSGTTLGTQYF.

The chain joins TRBV12-3 or TRBV12-4 to TRBJ2-2, with D unclear. V lost 1 base, J lost 7 bases, and 4 bases lay in between. This CDR3 spans 12 amino acids. CDR3 protein: CASSLVIGELFF. In nucleotides, the CDR3 is TGTGCCAGCAGTTTAGTAATCGGGGAGCTGTTTTTT.

The genes are TRBV12-3 or TRBV12-4 and TRBJ2-1, with 7 bases fitting TRBD2. This CDR3 comprises 15 residues. With V trimmed by 3 bases and J by 6 bases, 8 bases remained unmatched. This CDR3 is CASSFGPSGLNEQFF. The CDR3 region has the DNA TGTGCCAGCAGTTTTGGGCCTAGCGGACTCAATGAGCAGTTCTTC.

This clonotype has only one observation. The rearrangement uses TRBV28 and TRBJ2-5, with D possibly TRBD1 on 7 matching bases. The end of the DNA aligns better with TRBJ2-7, so the J call may be wrong. Germline values: CDR1 MDHEN, CDR2 SYDVKM. This CDR3 comprises 15 residues. The CDR3 DNA is TGTGCCAGCACCCCGGGGGCAGGGGGAGACTACGAGCAGTACTTC. It encodes CASTPGAGGDYEQYF.

This clonotype was observed a handful of times. The chain combines TRBV11-2 with TRBJ2-5; 9 nucleotides match TRBD2. Germline CDR1 SGHAT, CDR2 FQNNGV. With V trimmed by 1 base and J by 2 bases, 5 bases remained unmatched. This CDR3 has 16 residues. The CDR3 here is CASSLVTSGFQETQYF. CDR3 nucleotide sequence: TGTGCCAGCAGCTTAGTGACTAGCGGCTTTCAAGAGACCCAGTACTTC.

In the case of this clonotype: The junction shows a germline mismatch at one end, possibly a read error. This sequence joins TRBV5-1 and TRBJ2-6, with D perhaps TRBD2 (6 bases). Germline V gives CDR1 SGHRS, CDR2 YFSETQ. The CDR3 length is 16 residues. CDR3 loop: CASSLEGRPGANVLTF. In DNA form, the CDR3 reads TGCGCTAGCAGCTTGGAGGGGCGTCCTGGGGCCAACGTCCTGACTTTC. The whole variable domain, filled in from reference TRBV5-1 and TRBJ2-6, reads KAGVTQTPRYLIKTRGQQVTLSCSPISGHRSVSWYQQTPGQGLQFLFEYFSETQRNKGNFPGRFSGRQFSNSRSEMNVSTLELGDSALYLCASSLEGRPGANVLTFGAGSRLTVL.

V and J are TRBV28 and TRBJ1-2; 9 bases agree with TRBD1. Trimming cost V 2 bases and J 4 bases; bases outside gene matches: 11. Germline V gene data show CDR1 as MDHEN and CDR2 as SYDVKM. The CDR3 extends over 17 amino acids. DNA for the CDR3: TGTGCCAGCAGTTTAGTGGGACAGGGAGCAGATCGCTATGGCTACACCTTC. As protein: CASSLVGQGADRYGYTF.

The rearrangement uses TRBV5-4 and TRBJ2-7; 7 nucleotides agree with TRBD1. The germline V gene encodes CDR1 SGHNT and CDR2 YYREEE (reference sequence). V lost 4 bases to trimming and J lost 0 bases; unmatched junction nucleotides: 4. The CDR3 extends over 14 amino acids. The CDR3 is CASSGDSRSYEQYF. In DNA form, the CDR3 reads TGTGCCAGCAGCGGGGACAGCCGCTCCTACGAGCAGTACTTC.

J is TRBJ2-7 and V is TRBV6-6; D uncertain. CDR3 length: 17 amino acids. V lost 6 bases, J lost 3 bases, and 24 bases lay in between. The V gene's germline CDR1 is MNHNY and CDR2 SVGAGI (reference sequence). The CDR3 DNA reads as TGTGCCAGCAGGGCAGGACGATTATTCAGAAATCTCTACGAGCAGTACTTC. The encoded protein is CASRAGRLFRNLYEQYF.

The chain links TRBV6-5 to TRBJ2-1; either TRBD1 or TRBD2 may supply D (5 bases each). There are 12 residues in the CDR3. Per germline, CDR1 MNHEY and CDR2 SVGAGI. Trimming removed 8 bases from V and 10 bases from J, with 15 bases in between. CDR3 sequence (DNA): TGTGCCAGCGGGGACCCTGGATTAGAGCAGTTCTTC. This encodes CASGDPGLEQFF.

The V and J genes are TRBV3-1 and TRBJ2-1; D is tentatively TRBD1 or TRBD2 (5 bases each). V lost 0 bases and J 2 bases, leaving 11 bases between the germline ends. Germline V gene lookup returns CDR1 LGHDT and CDR2 YNNKEL (reference sequence). This CDR3 has 16 residues. As DNA, the CDR3 is TGTGCCAGCAGCCAAGAAGGGACGGTGACCTACAATGAGCAGTTCTTC. Amino acids: CASSQEGTVTYNEQFF.

The V call is TRBV29-1, the J call TRBJ1-1; a possible D gene is TRBD1 (5 bases). The CDR3 sequence is 13 residues long. Germline-derived CDR1 and CDR2 are SQVTM and ANQGSEA. V gave up 4 bases and J gave up 2 bases, with 11 bases separating them. This CDR3 is CSVGGGANTEAFF. In DNA form, the CDR3 reads TGCAGCGTTGGGGGTGGGGCAAACACTGAAGCTTTCTTT.

This chain uses TRBV4-3 with TRBJ2-1, with TRBD2 matching over 9 bases. Germline trimming cut 0 bases from V and 9 bases from J; bases unmatched to any gene: 9. CDR1 LGHNA and CDR2 YSLEER come from the germline V gene. This CDR3 comprises 16 residues. The CDR3 is CASSQDWLAGPIEQFF. The CDR3 DNA sequence: TGCGCCAGCAGCCAAGATTGGCTAGCGGGGCCCATTGAGCAGTTCTTC.

This clonotype was seen once. The chain uses TRBV2 and TRBJ1-2; TRBD1 might be the D (6 bases). The V gene's germline CDR1 is SNHLY and CDR2 FYNNEI. Trimming took 7 bases from V and 4 from J, leaving 13 bases between them. The CDR3 covers 13 residues. CDR3 DNA sequence: TGTGCCAGCACAGGGGTTAGAGGCTATGGCTACACCTTC. This codes for CASTGVRGYGYTF.

V and J are TRBV9 and TRBJ1-4; 8 nucleotides agree with TRBD1. The CDR3 is made up of 15 amino acids. The V segment lost 4 bases and the J segment 6 bases; nucleotides outside the gene matches: 8. Germline V gene data show CDR1 as SGDLS and CDR2 as YYNGEE. CDR3 coding DNA: TGTGCCAGCAGCCCCCGGGGGACAGGCGATGAAAAACTGTTTTTT. Residues: CASSPRGTGDEKLFF. The full variable domain, completed using reference TRBV9 and TRBJ1-4, is DSGVTQTPKHLITATGQRVTLRCSPRSGDLSVYWYQQSLDQGLQFLIQYYNGEERAKGNILERFSAQQFPDLHSELNLSSLELGDSALYFCASSPRGTGDEKLFFGSGTQLSVL.

This CDR3 is CASSQTRDHSYEQYF. In DNA, the CDR3 is TGCGCCAGCAGCCAGACTCGGGACCACTCCTACGAGCAGTACTTC. This chain uses TRBV4-1 with TRBJ2-7; D could derive from TRBD1 or TRBD2 (5 bases each). The CDR3 sequence is 15 residues long. Germline V gives CDR1 MGHRA, CDR2 YSYEKL. Deletions cut 3 bases from V and 0 bases from J, with 12 bases between.

V is TRBV7-9 and J is TRBJ2-7; possibly TRBD1 or TRBD2 for D (6 bases each). This CDR3 spans 14 amino acids. V was shortened by 3 bases and J by 5 bases, with 14 bases between the two germline ends. Germline loops: CDR1 SEHNR, CDR2 FQNEAQ (reference sequence). The CDR3 nucleotides are TGTGCCAGCAGCTTCGTGGCCGGGGGCAACGAGCAGTACTTC. This gives the protein CASSFVAGGNEQYF. The full variable domain, completed using reference TRBV7-9 and TRBJ2-7, is DTGVSQNPRHKITKRGQNVTFRCDPISEHNRLYWYRQTLGQGPEFLTYFQNEAQLEKSRLLSDRFSAERPKGSFSTLEIQRTEQGDSAMYLCASSFVAGGNEQYFGPGTRLTVT.

The V call is TRBV20-1, the J call TRBJ1-6; no clear D. In germline, CDR1 is DFQATT, CDR2 SNEGSKA (reference sequence). Trimming pared 7 bases from V and 4 bases from J, leaving 14 bases between. The CDR3 loop spans 14 amino acids. CDR3: CSVPGRNYNSPLHF. The DNA for the CDR3 is TGCAGTGTCCCCGGACGGAATTATAATTCACCCCTCCACTTT.

This clonotype was detected only a few times. V and J are TRBV20-1 and TRBJ1-5, with 8 nucleotides matching TRBD1. Unmatched junction bases numbered 3, after V lost 3 bases and J lost 5 bases. The CDR3 totals 13 residues. Germline loops: CDR1 DFQATT, CDR2 SNEGSKA (reference sequence). CDR3 region: CSARGQEHQPQHF. The CDR3 DNA is TGCAGTGCTAGGGGACAGGAGCATCAGCCCCAGCATTTT.

This chain uses TRBV20-1 with TRBJ1-1; D ambiguous. The length of the CDR3 is 8 residues. The germline V gene has CDR1 DFQATT and CDR2 SNEGSKA (reference sequence). Trimming removed 5 bases at V and 8 bases at J, with 3 bases between. CDR3 bases: TGCAGTGCTCAGGAAGCTTTCTTT. Translated: CSAQEAFF.

The chain is built from TRBV5-8 and TRBJ2-5, with D tentatively TRBD1 (7 bases). V lost 4 bases to trimming and J lost 0 bases, with 13 bases between them. Germline V lookup: CDR1 SGHTS, CDR2 YDEGEE. The CDR3 extends over 15 amino acids. The DNA of the CDR3 is TGTGCCAGCAGCGGAGGGACAGACCACCAAGAGACCCAGTACTTC. It yields the protein CASSGGTDHQETQYF.

A single count supports this clonotype. The junction shows a germline mismatch at one end, possibly a read error. This sequence joins TRBV29-1 and TRBJ2-5, with D possibly being TRBD1 (5 bases). The assigned J gene may be wrong: the sequence end matches TRBJ2-7 better. The germline V gene has CDR1 SQVTM and CDR2 ANQGSEA. The CDR3 loop spans 14 amino acids. The CDR3 loop is CSVETAGNSDEQYF. For the CDR3, the DNA is TGCAGCGTTGAAACGGCAGGGAACTCCGACGAGCAGTACTTC.

The chain uses TRBV20-1 and TRBJ2-7; D is possibly TRBD1 (5 bases). Germline CDR1 and CDR2: DFQATT and SNEGSKA (reference sequence). V was clipped by 0 bases and J by 1 base, with 13 bases between them. The CDR3 sequence is 15 residues long. The CDR3 sequence: CSARDRMRTSYEQYF. The CDR3 DNA sequence: TGCAGTGCTAGAGACCGTATGAGGACATCCTACGAGCAGTACTTC.

This clonotype showed up just a few times. The chain couples TRBV6-5 to TRBJ2-1; D unclear. The CDR3 extends over 13 amino acids. Germline CDR1 and CDR2: MNHEY and SVGAGI. The V gene lost 4 bases and the J gene lost 7 bases, with 11 bases spanning the gap. CDR3 nucleotide sequence: TGTGCCAGCAGTTCCCGCAGCGAGAATGAGCAGTTCTTC. This gives the protein CASSSRSENEQFF.

The chain employs TRBV20-1 and TRBJ1-6; TRBD1 is a possible D gene (6 bases). CDR3 size: 16 residues. Germline V gene sequence: CDR1 DFQATT, CDR2 SNEGSKA (reference sequence). V gave up 3 bases and J gave up 2 bases, with 14 bases separating them. CDR3 amino acids: CSASSSGAPYNSPLHF. CDR3 DNA sequence: TGCAGTGCTAGTTCGTCGGGGGCTCCCTATAATTCACCCCTCCACTTT.

This clonotype was seen only a few times. The V gene is TRBV6-5, the J gene TRBJ2-4; D ambiguous. The J call may be mistaken, given a closer DNA end match to TRBJ2-7. CDR3 length: 13 residues. Per germline, CDR1 MNHEY and CDR2 SVGAGI. The CDR3, as DNA: TGTGCCAGCAGTTACGGTATCCTATACGAGCAGTACTTC. Encoded protein: CASSYGILYEQYF.

This clonotype has a handful of counts. The rearrangement uses TRBV10-3 and TRBJ2-5; 7 bases match TRBD1. The better agreement between TRBJ2-7 and the DNA end casts doubt on the J call. Germline CDR1 is ENHRY and CDR2 is SYGVKD. CDR3 length equals 13 residues. The DNA for the CDR3 is TGTGCCATCAGTGAATCCGACAGGGACGAGCAGTACTTC. It specifies CAISESDRDEQYF.

J is TRBJ2-4 and V is TRBV11-2, with TRBD2 as a possible D gene (7 bases). TRBJ2-7 explains the end of the DNA better; the J call may be wrong. The length of the CDR3 is 14 residues. Germline CDR1 reads SGHAT; CDR2 reads FQNNGV. The chain's CDR3 is CASSFGGAVYEQYF. CDR3 DNA: TGTGCCAGCAGCTTTGGGGGGGCAGTCTACGAGCAGTACTTC.

CDR3 DNA: TGTGCCAGCAGCCGATCTAAGGGGGCGTCGTTTGGAAACACCATATATTTT. Its protein is CASSRSKGASFGNTIYF. This chain joins TRBV6-1 and TRBJ1-3; 7 bases agree with TRBD1. Germline-derived CDR1 and CDR2 are MNHNS and SASEGT. V trimming: 6 bases; J trimming: 3 bases; junction bases outside the gene matches: 14. The length of the CDR3 is 17 residues.